What follows describes a single T cell receptor beta chain. The sample belongs to a study of blood T cell repertoires in COVID-19. The CDR3 loop spans 13 amino acids. The germline V gene encodes CDR1 MNHEY and CDR2 SVGAGI. V was pared by 5 bases and J by 6 bases, with 13 bases between. Clones were read by immunoSEQ multiplex PCR, and TCRdb kept only the in-frame ones, dropping some. Of hundreds of thousands of clones listed, around 91% are singletons. Sequenced: peripheral blood. This sequence was found in a middle-aged woman with COVID-19, enrolled during active disease. V usage is TRBV6-5 and J usage is TRBJ1-2, with D perhaps TRBD1 (6 bases). CDR3 residues: CASSPTGNDGYTF. In DNA form, the CDR3 reads TGTGCCAGCAGTCCCACAGGGAACGATGGCTACACCTTC.